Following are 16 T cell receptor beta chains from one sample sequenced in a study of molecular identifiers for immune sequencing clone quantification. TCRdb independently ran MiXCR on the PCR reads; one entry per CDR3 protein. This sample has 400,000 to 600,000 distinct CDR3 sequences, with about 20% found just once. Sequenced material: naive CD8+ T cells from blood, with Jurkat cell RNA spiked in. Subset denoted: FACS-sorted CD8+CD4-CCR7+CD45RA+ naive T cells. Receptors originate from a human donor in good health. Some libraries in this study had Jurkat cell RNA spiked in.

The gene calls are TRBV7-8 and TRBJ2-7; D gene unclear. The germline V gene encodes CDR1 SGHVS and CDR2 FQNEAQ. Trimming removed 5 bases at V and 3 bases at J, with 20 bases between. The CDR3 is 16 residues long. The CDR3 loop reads CASSPTGYALVYEQYF. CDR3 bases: TGTGCCAGCAGCCCAACCGGGTACGCGCTGGTCTACGAGCAGTACTTC. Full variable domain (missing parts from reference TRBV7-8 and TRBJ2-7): GAGVSQSPRYKVAKRGQDVALRCDPISGHVSLFWYQQALGQGPEFLTYFQNEAQLDKSGLPSDRFFAERPEGSVSTLKIQRTQQEDSAVYLCASSPTGYALVYEQYFGPGTRLTVT.

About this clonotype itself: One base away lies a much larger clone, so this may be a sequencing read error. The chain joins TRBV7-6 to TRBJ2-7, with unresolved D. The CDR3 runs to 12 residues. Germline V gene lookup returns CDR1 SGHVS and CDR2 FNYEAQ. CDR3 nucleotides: TGTGCCAGCAGCTTAATGGAGTACGAGCAGCACTTC. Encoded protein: CASSLMEYEQHF.

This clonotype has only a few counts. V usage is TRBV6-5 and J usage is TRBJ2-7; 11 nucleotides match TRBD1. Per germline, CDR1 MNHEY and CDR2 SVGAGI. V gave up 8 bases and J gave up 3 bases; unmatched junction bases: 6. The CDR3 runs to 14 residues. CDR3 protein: CASRWGQGVYEQYF. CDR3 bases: TGTGCCAGCCGTTGGGGACAGGGGGTCTACGAGCAGTACTTC.

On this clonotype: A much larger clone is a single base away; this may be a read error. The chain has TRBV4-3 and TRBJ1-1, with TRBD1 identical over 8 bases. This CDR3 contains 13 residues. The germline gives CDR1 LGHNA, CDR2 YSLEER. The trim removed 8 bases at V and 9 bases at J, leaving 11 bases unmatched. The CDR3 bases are TGCGCCAGCGGCCCCTCCAGGACAGGGCAAGCTTTCTTT. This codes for CASGPSRTGQAFF.

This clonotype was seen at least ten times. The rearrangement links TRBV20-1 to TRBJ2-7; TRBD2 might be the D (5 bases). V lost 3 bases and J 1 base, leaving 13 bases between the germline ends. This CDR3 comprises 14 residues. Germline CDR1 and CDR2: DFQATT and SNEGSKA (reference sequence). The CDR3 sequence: CSARGQTNSYEQYF. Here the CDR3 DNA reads TGCAGTGCTAGGGGTCAGACTAATTCCTACGAGCAGTACTTC.

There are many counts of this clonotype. The CDR3 region has the DNA TGTGCCAGCAGCTTAGTCAGGGACGAGCAGTACTTC. Amino acid sequence: CASSLVRDEQYF. This rearrangement joins TRBV7-9 to TRBJ2-7; the D gene is possibly TRBD1 (5 bases). The CDR3 totals 12 residues. Trimming left V 1 base short and J 5 bases short, with 6 bases between. Germline CDR1 SEHNR, CDR2 FQNEAQ (reference sequence).

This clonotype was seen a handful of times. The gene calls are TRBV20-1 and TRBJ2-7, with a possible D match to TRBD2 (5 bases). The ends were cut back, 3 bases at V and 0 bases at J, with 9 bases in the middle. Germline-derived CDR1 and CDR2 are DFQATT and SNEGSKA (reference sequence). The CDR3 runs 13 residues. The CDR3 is CSARDSHSYEQYF. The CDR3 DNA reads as TGCAGTGCTAGGGACTCCCACTCCTACGAGCAGTACTTC.

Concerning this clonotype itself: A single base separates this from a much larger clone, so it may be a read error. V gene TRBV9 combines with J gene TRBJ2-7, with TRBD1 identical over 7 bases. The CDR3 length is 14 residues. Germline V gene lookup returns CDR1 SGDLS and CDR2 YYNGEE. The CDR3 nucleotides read TGTGCCAGCAACGTAGGGACAGACTTCTACGAGCAGTACTTC. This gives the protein CASNVGTDFYEQYF.

In nucleotides, the CDR3 is TGCGCCAGCGGAGAGGACACGTACTACGAGCAGTACTTC. Protein: CASGEDTYYEQYF. The chain links TRBV5-1 to TRBJ2-7; weak D call: TRBD1 (5 bases). The germline gives CDR1 SGHRS, CDR2 YFSETQ. The ends were cut back, 7 bases at V and 3 bases at J, with 14 bases in the middle. CDR3 length: 13 amino acids. Supplemented by reference TRBV5-1 and TRBJ2-7, the full variable domain reads KAGVTQTPRYLIKTRGQQVTLSCSPISGHRSVSWYQQTPGQGLQFLFEYFSETQRNKGNFPGRFSGRQFSNSRSEMNVSTLELGDSALYLCASGEDTYYEQYFGPGTRLTVT.

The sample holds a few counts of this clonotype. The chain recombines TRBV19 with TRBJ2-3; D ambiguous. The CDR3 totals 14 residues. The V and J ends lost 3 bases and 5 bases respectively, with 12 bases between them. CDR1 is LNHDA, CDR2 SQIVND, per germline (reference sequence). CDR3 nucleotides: TGTGCCAGTAGTATCCTCCGAGGTGAAGATACGCAGTATTTT. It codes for CASSILRGEDTQYF.

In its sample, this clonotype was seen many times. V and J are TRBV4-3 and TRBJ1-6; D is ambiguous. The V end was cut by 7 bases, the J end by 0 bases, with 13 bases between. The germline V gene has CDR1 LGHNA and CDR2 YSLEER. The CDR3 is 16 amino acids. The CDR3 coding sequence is TGCGCCAGCAAAATAGACGGGAGCTCCTATAATTCACCCCTCCACTTT. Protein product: CASKIDGSSYNSPLHF.

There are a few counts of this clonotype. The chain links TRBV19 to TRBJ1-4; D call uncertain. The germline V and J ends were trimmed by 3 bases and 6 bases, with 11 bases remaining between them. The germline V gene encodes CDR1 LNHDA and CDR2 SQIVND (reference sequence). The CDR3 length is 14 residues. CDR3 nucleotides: TGTGCCAGTAGTATGGGCGGAACATATGAAAAACTGTTTTTT. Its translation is CASSMGGTYEKLFF.

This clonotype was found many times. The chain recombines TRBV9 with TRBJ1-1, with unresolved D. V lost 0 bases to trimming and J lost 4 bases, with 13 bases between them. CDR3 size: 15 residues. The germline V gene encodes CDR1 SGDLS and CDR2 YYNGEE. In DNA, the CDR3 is TGTGCCAGCAGCGTAGATGGAATGGTAGGCACTGAAGCTTTCTTT. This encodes CASSVDGMVGTEAFF.

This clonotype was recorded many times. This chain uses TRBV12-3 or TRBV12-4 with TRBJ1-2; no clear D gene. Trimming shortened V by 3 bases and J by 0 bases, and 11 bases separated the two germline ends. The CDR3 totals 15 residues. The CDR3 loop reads CASSFFGEANYGYTF. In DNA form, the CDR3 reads TGTGCCAGCAGTTTCTTTGGGGAAGCTAACTATGGCTACACCTTC.

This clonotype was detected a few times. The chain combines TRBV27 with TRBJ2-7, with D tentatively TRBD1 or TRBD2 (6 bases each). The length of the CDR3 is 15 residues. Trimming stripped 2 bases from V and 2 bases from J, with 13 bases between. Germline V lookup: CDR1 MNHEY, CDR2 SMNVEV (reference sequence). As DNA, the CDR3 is TGTGCCAGCAGTTTAAGGGGGGCCTTAACCTACGAGCAGTACTTC. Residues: CASSLRGALTYEQYF.

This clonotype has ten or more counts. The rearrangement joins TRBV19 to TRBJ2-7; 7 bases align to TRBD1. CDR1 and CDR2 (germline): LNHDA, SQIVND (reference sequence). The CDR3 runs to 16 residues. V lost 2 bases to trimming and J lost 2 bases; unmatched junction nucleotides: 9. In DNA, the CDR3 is TGTGCCAGTAGTATAAGGGAGCGACAGGGCACCTACGAGCAGTACTTC. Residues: CASSIRERQGTYEQYF.